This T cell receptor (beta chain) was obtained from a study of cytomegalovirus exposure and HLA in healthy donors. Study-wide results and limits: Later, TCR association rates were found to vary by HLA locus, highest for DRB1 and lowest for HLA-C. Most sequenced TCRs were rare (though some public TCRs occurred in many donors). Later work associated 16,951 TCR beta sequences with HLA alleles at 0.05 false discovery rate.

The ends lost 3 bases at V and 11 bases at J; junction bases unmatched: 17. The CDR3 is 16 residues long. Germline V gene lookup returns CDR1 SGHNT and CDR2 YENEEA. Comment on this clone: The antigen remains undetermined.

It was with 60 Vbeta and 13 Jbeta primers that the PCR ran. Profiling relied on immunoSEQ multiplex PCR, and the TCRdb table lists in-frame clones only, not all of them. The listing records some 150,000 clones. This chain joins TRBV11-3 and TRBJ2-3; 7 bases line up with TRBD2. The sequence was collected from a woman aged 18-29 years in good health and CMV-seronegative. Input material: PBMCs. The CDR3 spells CASSFGVKRDGSEQYF. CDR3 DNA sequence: TGTGCCAGCAGCTTCGGGGTAAAGCGGGATGGGAGTGAGCAGTATTTT.